The rows below give T cell receptor beta chains drawn from one sample of a study of shared clonotypes between healthy human individuals. Profiled with immunoSEQ multiplex PCR; TCRdb holds only in-frame clones, not every one. The repertoire has 500,000 or so clones, more than 95% of them found once; the top ten carry about 0.059%. Sequencing input: naive CD4+ T cells sorted from blood. These receptors originate from a woman in her thirties in good health. The conserved cysteine and the conserved F or W are not part of the CDR3 here. Each record gives: V gene, J gene, CDR3 protein.

V gene: TRBV28; J gene: TRBJ1-5; CDR3 protein: ASSPQPVTGFVNQPQH
V gene: TRBV30; J gene: TRBJ2-7; CDR3 protein: AWSVRLAVGGYEQY
V gene: TRBV27; J gene: TRBJ2-7; CDR3 protein: ASRLRLAGPYEQY
V gene: TRBV28; J gene: TRBJ2-7; CDR3 protein: ATSRSVYEQY
V gene: TRBV6-5; J gene: TRBJ2-7; CDR3 protein: ASSYGPHEQY
V gene: TRBV7-9; J gene: TRBJ1-2; CDR3 protein: ASSLGHSRDYGYT
V gene: TRBV28; J gene: TRBJ1-5; CDR3 protein: ASSHHKGARNQPQH
V gene: TRBV19; J gene: TRBJ1-5; CDR3 protein: ASRPWGRGDQPQH
V gene: TRBV11-2; J gene: TRBJ1-1; CDR3 protein: ASSYLRGKGTEAF
V gene: TRBV29-1; J gene: TRBJ2-2; CDR3 protein: SVALAEITGELF
V gene: TRBV7-9; J gene: -; CDR3 protein: ASSQLGLAAYEQY
V gene: TRBV29-1; J gene: -; CDR3 protein: SPTDGRLSYEQY
V gene: TRBV19; J gene: TRBJ2-7; CDR3 protein: ASSWQNTYEQY
V gene: TRBV19; J gene: TRBJ2-2; CDR3 protein: ASSSRSSTGELF
V gene: TRBV28; J gene: TRBJ1-3; CDR3 protein: ASSFPTGPGNTIY
V gene: TRBV28; J gene: TRBJ1-5; CDR3 protein: ASEPRTGAQPQH
V gene: TRBV18; J gene: TRBJ2-3; CDR3 protein: ASSPLGRPTDTQY
V gene: TRBV19; J gene: TRBJ1-4; CDR3 protein: ASSTTGISLF
V gene: TRBV5-1; J gene: TRBJ2-7; CDR3 protein: ASSSGGFPGLGGNEQY
V gene: TRBV19; J gene: TRBJ1-6; CDR3 protein: ASSIAGTGYNSPLH
V gene: TRBV7-7; J gene: TRBJ2-7; CDR3 protein: ASSSHPGGEQY
V gene: TRBV2; J gene: TRBJ2-7; CDR3 protein: ASSEVWTRAYEQY
V gene: TRBV2; J gene: TRBJ2-3; CDR3 protein: ASSLQGTLLADTQY
V gene: TRBV6-6; J gene: TRBJ1-5; CDR3 protein: ASSYLTGASQPQH
V gene: TRBV28; J gene: TRBJ2-2; CDR3 protein: ASSPPWGEGGELF
V gene: TRBV28; J gene: TRBJ1-2; CDR3 protein: ASSSGAYGYT
V gene: TRBV2; J gene: TRBJ2-4; CDR3 protein: ASRESTQGNIQY
V gene: TRBV27; J gene: TRBJ2-1; CDR3 protein: ASSLPRTGSSYNEQF
V gene: TRBV19; J gene: TRBJ2-7; CDR3 protein: ASSPIDREPPYEQY
V gene: TRBV18; J gene: TRBJ2-1; CDR3 protein: ASSPEVRANEQF
V gene: TRBV28; J gene: TRBJ2-3; CDR3 protein: ASSKGTGGTVDTQY
V gene: TRBV27; J gene: TRBJ2-7; CDR3 protein: ASSPRTSGSYEQY
V gene: TRBV30; J gene: TRBJ1-1; CDR3 protein: AWNPARTGKGDTEAF
V gene: TRBV18; J gene: TRBJ2-7; CDR3 protein: ASSPGGQGSEQY
V gene: TRBV28; J gene: TRBJ2-7; CDR3 protein: ASSLSGREDHLYEQY
V gene: TRBV7-2; J gene: TRBJ2-3; CDR3 protein: ASSLGPGSPQY
V gene: TRBV5-4; J gene: TRBJ2-7; CDR3 protein: ASSGVSYEQY
V gene: TRBV5-1; J gene: TRBJ2-7; CDR3 protein: ASNAGAYEQY
V gene: TRBV6-4; J gene: TRBJ2-2; CDR3 protein: ASSPRVKTVKATGELF
V gene: TRBV5-1; J gene: TRBJ1-5; CDR3 protein: ASSLEGESNQPQH
V gene: TRBV7-9; J gene: TRBJ2-1; CDR3 protein: ASSGAGVPYNEQF
V gene: TRBV7-2; J gene: TRBJ2-7; CDR3 protein: ASSRRRTGQAYEQY
V gene: TRBV4-1; J gene: TRBJ1-1; CDR3 protein: ASSQGAGDTEAF
V gene: TRBV10-2; J gene: TRBJ2-2; CDR3 protein: ASTGETNTGELF
V gene: TRBV2; J gene: TRBJ2-3; CDR3 protein: ASSVGPTSGRVDTQY
V gene: TRBV21-1; J gene: TRBJ2-7; CDR3 protein: ASSKRCGEREFNEQY
V gene: TRBV5-4; J gene: TRBJ2-5; CDR3 protein: ASTLAGVKETQY
V gene: TRBV10-1; J gene: TRBJ2-5; CDR3 protein: ASSDEETQY
V gene: TRBV4-1; J gene: TRBJ2-7; CDR3 protein: ASSPRSSGGLISYEQY
V gene: TRBV18; J gene: TRBJ1-4; CDR3 protein: ASRTATNEKLF
V gene: TRBV30; J gene: TRBJ2-1; CDR3 protein: AWSVKGARSNEQF
V gene: TRBV10-1; J gene: TRBJ1-5; CDR3 protein: ASSDDNQPQH